What follows are 8 T cell receptor beta chains derived from one specimen sequenced in a study of blood T cells in healthy people across ages. A second PCR of 7 to 11 cycles used a sample-barcoded 5' primer and a J-beta primer mix. TCRdb processed the 5' RACE reads anew with MiXCR; each CDR3 protein has one entry. This table has approximately 800,000 distinct CDR3 sequences, about 55% appearing once. The sample was blood. Source of these receptors: a man older than 75 in good health.

There are a few counts of this clonotype. The chain employs TRBV27 and TRBJ2-1; 8 bases agree with TRBD2. J was trimmed by 4 bases and V by 6 bases; bases with no gene match: 20. CDR3 length: 19 residues. Germline assignment: CDR1 MNHEY and CDR2 SMNVEV (reference sequence). CDR3 region: CASSPSGPGGASGYNEQFF. The CDR3 coding sequence is TGTGCCAGCAGCCCTTCGGGACCTGGTGGAGCTAGCGGGTACAATGAGCAGTTCTTC.

The CDR3 here is CATSETGTGSTDTQYF. The CDR3 DNA follows: TGTGCCACCAGTGAGACCGGGACAGGTAGCACAGATACGCAGTATTTT. This sequence joins TRBV24-1 and TRBJ2-3; TRBD1 matches 8 bases. Per germline, CDR1 KGHDR and CDR2 SFDVKD. The trim removed 4 bases at V and 0 bases at J, leaving 5 bases unmatched. This CDR3 comprises 16 residues.

The V call is TRBV24-1, the J call TRBJ2-4; D gene uncertain. Germline lookup yields CDR1 KGHDR and CDR2 SFDVKD. V lost 0 bases, J lost 15 bases, and 11 bases lay in between. The CDR3 is 12 amino acids. The CDR3 nucleotides are TGTGCCACCAGTGATTTGTTCGGGCCCTTGTACTTC. Protein product: CATSDLFGPLYF.

The V and J genes are TRBV7-2 and TRBJ2-5; 10 positions match TRBD1. After removal of 1 base from V and 5 bases from J, the junction contained 7 bases not matched to a gene. Germline CDR1 and CDR2: SGHTA and FQGNSA. The CDR3 has 16 amino acids. CDR3 in amino acids: CASSLGWTGGKETQYF. In nucleotides, the CDR3 is TGTGCCAGCAGCTTAGGATGGACAGGGGGGAAGGAGACCCAGTACTTC.

The V gene is TRBV6-5, the J gene TRBJ2-4, with 8 bases matching TRBD2. The J call may be wrong; the DNA end is better matched by TRBJ2-5. This CDR3 comprises 16 residues. CDR1 and CDR2 from the germline V gene are MNHEY and SVGAGI. The CDR3 DNA is TGTGCCAGCAGTTACTCGCCCGGCGGGAGGTTGGAGACCCAGTACTTC. Amino acid sequence: CASSYSPGGRLETQYF.

This clonotype was seen a few times. The chain employs TRBV21-1 and TRBJ2-1. TRBV21-1 counts as a pseudogene. The length of the CDR3 is 16 residues. CDR3 coding DNA: TGTGCCAGCAGCGCCACCCACGTGGCCTATCACAATGAGCAGTTCTTC. Its translation: CASSATHVAYHNEQFF.

The V gene is TRBV5-1, the J gene TRBJ2-5, with 9 bases aligning to TRBD1. This CDR3 contains 13 residues. V lost 5 bases, J lost 3 bases, and 2 bases stayed unmatched. Germline V lookup: CDR1 SGHRS, CDR2 YFSETQ. This chain's CDR3 is CASRRTGEETQYF. The CDR3 nucleotides read TGCGCCAGCAGACGGACAGGGGAAGAGACCCAGTACTTC.

The rearrangement links TRBV29-1 to TRBJ2-3, with 10 bases that match TRBD1. V was pared by 7 bases and J by 14 bases, with 21 bases of the junction left unmatched. The V gene's germline CDR1 is SQVTM and CDR2 ANQGSEA. The CDR3 runs to 15 residues. The CDR3 DNA sequence: TGCAGCGCCATTGGACAGGGGGGCCCCCAGGGATACGCGTATTTT. As protein: CSAIGQGGPQGYAYF.